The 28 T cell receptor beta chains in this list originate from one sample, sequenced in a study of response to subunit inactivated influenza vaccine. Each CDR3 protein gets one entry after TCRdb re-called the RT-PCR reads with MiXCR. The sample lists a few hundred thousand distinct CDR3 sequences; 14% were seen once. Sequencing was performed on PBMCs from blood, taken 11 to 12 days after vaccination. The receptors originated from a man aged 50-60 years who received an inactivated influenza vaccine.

The DNA for the CDR3 is TGCAGTGCTAGCGGGCAGGGTGGTCGCAATCAGCCCCAGCATTTT. Translated, it gives CSASGQGGRNQPQHF. The chain employs TRBV20-1 and TRBJ1-5, with D possibly matching TRBD1 (5 bases). The CDR3 spans 15 residues. Between the trimmed V and J ends, which lost 3 bases and 2 bases, there was a span of 14 bases. Per the germline V gene, CDR1 is DFQATT and CDR2 is SNEGSKA (reference sequence).

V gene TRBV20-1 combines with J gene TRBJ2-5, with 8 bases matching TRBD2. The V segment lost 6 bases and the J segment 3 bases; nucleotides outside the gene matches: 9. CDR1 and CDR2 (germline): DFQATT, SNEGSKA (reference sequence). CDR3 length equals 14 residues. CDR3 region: CSARRGGPKETQYF. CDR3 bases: TGCAGTGCCCGACGGGGGGGCCCTAAAGAGACCCAGTACTTC.

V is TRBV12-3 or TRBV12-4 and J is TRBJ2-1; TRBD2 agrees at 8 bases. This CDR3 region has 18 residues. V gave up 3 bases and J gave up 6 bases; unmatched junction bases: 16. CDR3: CASSFRATQSGSPNEQFF. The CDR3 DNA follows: TGTGCCAGCAGTTTTAGGGCCACCCAAAGCGGGAGCCCCAATGAGCAGTTCTTC.

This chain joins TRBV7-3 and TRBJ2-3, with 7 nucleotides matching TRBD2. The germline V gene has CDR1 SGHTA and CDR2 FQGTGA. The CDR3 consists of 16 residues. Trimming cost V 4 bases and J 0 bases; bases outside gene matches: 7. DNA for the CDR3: TGTGCCAGCAGCTCAAGAGCGGGACTAAGCACAGATACGCAGTATTTT. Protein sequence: CASSSRAGLSTDTQYF. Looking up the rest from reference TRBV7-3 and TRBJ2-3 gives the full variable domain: GAGVSQTPSNKVTEKGKYVELRCDPISGHTALYWYRQSLGQGPEFLIYFQGTGAADDSGLPNDRFFAVRPEGSVSTLKIQRTERGDSAVYLCASSSRAGLSTDTQYFGPGTRLTVL.

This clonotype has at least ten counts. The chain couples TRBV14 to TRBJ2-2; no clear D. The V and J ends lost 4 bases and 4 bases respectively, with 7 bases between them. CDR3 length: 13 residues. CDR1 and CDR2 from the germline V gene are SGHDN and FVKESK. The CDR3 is CASSPRFTGELFF. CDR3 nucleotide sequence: TGTGCCAGCAGCCCCAGATTCACCGGGGAGCTGTTTTTT.

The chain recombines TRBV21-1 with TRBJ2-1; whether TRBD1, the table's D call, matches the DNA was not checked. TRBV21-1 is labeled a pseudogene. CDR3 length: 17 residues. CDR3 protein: CASSNGGFKHKYNEQFF. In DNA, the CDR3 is TGTGCCAGCAGCAACGGGGGGTTTAAACACAAATACAATGAGCAGTTCTTC.

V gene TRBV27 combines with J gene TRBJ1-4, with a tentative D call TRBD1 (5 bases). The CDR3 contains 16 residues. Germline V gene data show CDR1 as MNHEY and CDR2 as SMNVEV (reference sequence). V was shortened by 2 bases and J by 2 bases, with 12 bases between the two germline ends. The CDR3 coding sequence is TGTGCCAGCAGTTTAGCAGGGATTGGGACTAATGAAAAACTGTTTTTT. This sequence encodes CASSLAGIGTNEKLFF.

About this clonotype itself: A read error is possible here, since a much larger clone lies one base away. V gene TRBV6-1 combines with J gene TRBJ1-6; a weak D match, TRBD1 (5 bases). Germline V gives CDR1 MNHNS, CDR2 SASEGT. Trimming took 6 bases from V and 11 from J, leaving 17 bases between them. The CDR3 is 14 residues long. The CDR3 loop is CASSSCGGATPLHF. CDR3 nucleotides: TGTGCCAGCAGCAGTTGCGGTGGGGCGACACCCCTCCACTTT.

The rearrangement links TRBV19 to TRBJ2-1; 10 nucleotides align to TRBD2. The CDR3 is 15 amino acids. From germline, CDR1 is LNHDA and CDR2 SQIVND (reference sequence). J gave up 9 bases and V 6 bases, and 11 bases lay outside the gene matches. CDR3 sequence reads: CASSLGLARPGEQFF. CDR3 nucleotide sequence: TGTGCCAGTAGCCTGGGACTAGCGAGACCTGGTGAGCAGTTCTTC.

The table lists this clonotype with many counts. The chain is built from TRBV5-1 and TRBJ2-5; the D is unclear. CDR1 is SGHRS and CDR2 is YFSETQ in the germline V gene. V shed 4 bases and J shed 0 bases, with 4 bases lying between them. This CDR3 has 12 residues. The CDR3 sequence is CASSMYQETQYF. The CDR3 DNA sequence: TGCGCCAGCAGCATGTACCAAGAGACCCAGTACTTC. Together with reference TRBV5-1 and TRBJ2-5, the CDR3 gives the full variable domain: KAGVTQTPRYLIKTRGQQVTLSCSPISGHRSVSWYQQTPGQGLQFLFEYFSETQRNKGNFPGRFSGRQFSNSRSEMNVSTLELGDSALYLCASSMYQETQYFGPGTRLLVL.

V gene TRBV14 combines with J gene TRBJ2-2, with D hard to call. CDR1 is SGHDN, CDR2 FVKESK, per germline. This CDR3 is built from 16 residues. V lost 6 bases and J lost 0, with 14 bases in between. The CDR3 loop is CASRRGTVSNTGELFF. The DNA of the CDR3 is TGTGCCAGCAGACGCGGAACAGTCTCGAACACCGGGGAGCTGTTTTTT.

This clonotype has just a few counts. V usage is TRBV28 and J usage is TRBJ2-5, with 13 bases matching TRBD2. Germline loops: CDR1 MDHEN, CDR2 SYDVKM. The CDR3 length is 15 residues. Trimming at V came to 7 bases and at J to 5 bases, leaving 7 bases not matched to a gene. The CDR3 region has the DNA TGTGCCAGCATGACTAGCGGGGGGTCGTGGGAGACCCAGTACTTC. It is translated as CASMTSGGSWETQYF.

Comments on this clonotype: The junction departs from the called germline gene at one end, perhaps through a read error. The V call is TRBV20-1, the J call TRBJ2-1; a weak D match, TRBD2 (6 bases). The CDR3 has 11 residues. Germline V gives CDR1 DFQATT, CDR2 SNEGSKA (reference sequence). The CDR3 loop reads CSLQTRESRVF. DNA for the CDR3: TGCAGTCTCCAAACCCGGGAGTCCCGAGTCTTC.

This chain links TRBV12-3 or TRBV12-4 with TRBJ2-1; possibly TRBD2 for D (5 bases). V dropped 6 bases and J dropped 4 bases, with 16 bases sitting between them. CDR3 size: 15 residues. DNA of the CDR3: TGTGCCAGCAGACCTCGGGGAGCGGAATACAATGAGCAGTTCTTC. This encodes CASRPRGAEYNEQFF.

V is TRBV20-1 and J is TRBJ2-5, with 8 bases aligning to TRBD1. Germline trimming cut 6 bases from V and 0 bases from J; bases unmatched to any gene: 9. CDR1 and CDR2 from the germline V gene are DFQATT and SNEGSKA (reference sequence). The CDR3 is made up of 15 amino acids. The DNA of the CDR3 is TGCAGTGCCCAGGGACAGGACCCTTACCAAGAGACCCAGTACTTC. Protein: CSAQGQDPYQETQYF.

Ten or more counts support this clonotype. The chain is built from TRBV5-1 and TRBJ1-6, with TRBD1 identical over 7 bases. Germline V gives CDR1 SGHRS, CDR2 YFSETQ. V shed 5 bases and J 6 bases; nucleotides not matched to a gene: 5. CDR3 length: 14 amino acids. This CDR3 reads CASRTGEGNSPLHF. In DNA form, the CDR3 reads TGCGCCAGCAGAACAGGGGAGGGTAATTCACCCCTCCACTTT.

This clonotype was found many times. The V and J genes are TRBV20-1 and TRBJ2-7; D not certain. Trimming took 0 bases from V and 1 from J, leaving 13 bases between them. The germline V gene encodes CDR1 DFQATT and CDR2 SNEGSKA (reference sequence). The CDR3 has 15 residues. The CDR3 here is CSARDFRLGSYEQYF. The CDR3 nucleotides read TGCAGTGCTAGAGATTTTCGGCTCGGGTCCTACGAGCAGTACTTC.

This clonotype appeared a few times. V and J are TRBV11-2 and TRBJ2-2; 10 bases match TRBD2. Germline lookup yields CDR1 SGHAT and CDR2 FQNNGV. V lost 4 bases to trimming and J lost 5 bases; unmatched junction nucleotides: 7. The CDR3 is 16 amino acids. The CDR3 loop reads CASSSTLAGSTGELFF. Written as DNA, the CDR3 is TGTGCCAGCAGCTCCACACTAGCGGGAAGTACCGGGGAGCTGTTTTTT.

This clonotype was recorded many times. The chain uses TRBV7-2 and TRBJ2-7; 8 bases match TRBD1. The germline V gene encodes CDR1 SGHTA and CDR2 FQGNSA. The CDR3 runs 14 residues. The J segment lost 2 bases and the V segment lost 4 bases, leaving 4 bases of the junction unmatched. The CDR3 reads CASSSGQGTYEQYF. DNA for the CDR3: TGTGCCAGCAGCTCAGGACAGGGCACCTACGAGCAGTACTTC.

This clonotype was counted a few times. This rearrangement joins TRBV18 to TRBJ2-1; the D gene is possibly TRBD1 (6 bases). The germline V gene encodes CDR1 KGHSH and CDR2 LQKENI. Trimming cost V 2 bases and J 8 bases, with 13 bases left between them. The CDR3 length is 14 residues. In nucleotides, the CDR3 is TGTGCCAGCTCACCAATACAGGGTATCCATGAGCAGTTCTTC. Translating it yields CASSPIQGIHEQFF.

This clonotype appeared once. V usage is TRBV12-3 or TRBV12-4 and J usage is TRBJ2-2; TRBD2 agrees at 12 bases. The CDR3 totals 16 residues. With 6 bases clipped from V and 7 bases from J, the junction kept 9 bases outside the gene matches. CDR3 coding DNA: TGTGCCAGCAGCTCAACTAGCGGGGGGCCCTACGGGGAGCTGTTTTTT. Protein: CASSSTSGGPYGELFF.

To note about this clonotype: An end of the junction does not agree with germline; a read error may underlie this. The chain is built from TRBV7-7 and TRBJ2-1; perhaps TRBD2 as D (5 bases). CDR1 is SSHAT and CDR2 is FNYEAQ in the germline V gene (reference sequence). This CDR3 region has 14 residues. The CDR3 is CASSLEPSFGEQFF. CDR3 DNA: TGTGCTAGCAGCTTAGAGCCTAGCTTCGGTGAGCAGTTCTTC.

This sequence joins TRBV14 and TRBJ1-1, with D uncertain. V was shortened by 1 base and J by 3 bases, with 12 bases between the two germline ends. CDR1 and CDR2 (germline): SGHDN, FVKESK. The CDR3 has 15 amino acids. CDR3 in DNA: TGTGCCAGCAGCCAAGTAGGGCGGGAGGACACTGAAGCTTTCTTT. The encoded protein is CASSQVGREDTEAFF. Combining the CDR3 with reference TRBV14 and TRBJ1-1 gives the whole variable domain EAGVTQFPSHSVIEKGQTVTLRCDPISGHDNLYWYRRVMGKEIKFLLHFVKESKQDESGMPNNRFLAERTGGTYSTLKVQPAELEDSGVYFCASSQVGREDTEAFFGQGTRLTVV.

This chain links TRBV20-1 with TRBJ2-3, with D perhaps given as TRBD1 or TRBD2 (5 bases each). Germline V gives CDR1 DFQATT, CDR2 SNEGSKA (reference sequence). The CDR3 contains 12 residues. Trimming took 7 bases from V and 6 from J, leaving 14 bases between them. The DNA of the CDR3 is TGCAGTGTGAGGGGCCCGGCGGATACGCAGTATTTT. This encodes CSVRGPADTQYF.

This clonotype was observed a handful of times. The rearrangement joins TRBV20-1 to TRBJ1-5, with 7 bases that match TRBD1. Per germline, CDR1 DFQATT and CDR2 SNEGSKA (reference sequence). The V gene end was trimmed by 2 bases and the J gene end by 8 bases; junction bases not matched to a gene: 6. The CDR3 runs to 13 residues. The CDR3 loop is CSARPQGTEPQHF. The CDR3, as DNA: TGCAGTGCTAGACCACAGGGGACGGAGCCCCAGCATTTT.

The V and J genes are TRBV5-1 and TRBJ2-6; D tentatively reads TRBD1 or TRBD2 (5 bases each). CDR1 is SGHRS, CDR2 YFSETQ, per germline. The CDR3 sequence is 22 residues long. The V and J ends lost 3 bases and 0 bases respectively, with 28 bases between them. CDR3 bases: TGCGCCAGCAGCTCGGGTGTGGAACCGGGACGCACAAACCCCTCTGGGGCCAACGTCCTGACTTTC. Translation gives CASSSGVEPGRTNPSGANVLTF.

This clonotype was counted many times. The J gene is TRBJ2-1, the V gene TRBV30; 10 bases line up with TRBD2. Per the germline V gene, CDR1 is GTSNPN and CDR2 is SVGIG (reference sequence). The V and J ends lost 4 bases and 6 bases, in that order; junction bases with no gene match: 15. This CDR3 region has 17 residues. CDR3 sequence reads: CAWTHGLAATPLNEQFF. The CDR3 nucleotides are TGTGCCTGGACCCATGGACTAGCGGCCACACCTCTCAATGAGCAGTTCTTC.

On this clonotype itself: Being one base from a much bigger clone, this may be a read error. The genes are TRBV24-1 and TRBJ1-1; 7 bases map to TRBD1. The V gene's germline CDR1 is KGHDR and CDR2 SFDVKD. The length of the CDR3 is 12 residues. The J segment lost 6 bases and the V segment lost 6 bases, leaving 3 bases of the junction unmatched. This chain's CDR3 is CATSRGTAEAFF. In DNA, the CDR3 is TGTGCCACCAGTAGAGGGACAGCTGAAGCTTTCTTT.